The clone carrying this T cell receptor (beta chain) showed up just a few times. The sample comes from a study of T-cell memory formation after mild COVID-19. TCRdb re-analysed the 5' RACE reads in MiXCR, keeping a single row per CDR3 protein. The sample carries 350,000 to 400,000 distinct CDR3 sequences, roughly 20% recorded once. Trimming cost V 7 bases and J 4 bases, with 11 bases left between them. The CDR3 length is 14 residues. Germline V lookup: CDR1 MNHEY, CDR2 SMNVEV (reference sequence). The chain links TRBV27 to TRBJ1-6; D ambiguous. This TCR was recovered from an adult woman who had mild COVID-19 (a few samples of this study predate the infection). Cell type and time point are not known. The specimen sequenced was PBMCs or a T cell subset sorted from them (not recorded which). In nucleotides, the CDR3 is TGTGCCAGCAAGTTCTCGGGATATAATTCACCCCTCCACTTT. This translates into CASKFSGYNSPLHF.